The entry below gives a single T cell receptor (beta chain) sequence along with its context. As yet, its antigen is unknown. Generated by immunoSEQ multiplex PCR, the TCRdb table keeps only in-frame clones and is missing some. The table lists about 120,000 clones, 85% to 90% of them singletons. The data derive from a study of T cell responses to AZD1222 COVID-19 vaccine. Study-wide results and limits: Donors were mostly white British, more females; clonal diversity possibly underestimated.

The sequence derives from an adult who received the AZD1222 COVID-19 vaccine. Source: peripheral blood, taken 28 days after the second AZD1222 dose.

The CDR3, as DNA: TGCAGCGCCTCGAGGGCAGGGGGAGTTGTAACGATGAACTATGCGGGCTACACCTTC. Encoded protein: CSASRAGGVVTMNYAGYTF. The gene calls are TRBV29-1 and TRBJ1-2, with 7 bases aligning to TRBD1. CDR3 size: 19 residues. CDR1 and CDR2 (germline): SQVTM, ANQGSEA. J lost 8 bases, V lost 7 bases, and 31 bases had no gene match.